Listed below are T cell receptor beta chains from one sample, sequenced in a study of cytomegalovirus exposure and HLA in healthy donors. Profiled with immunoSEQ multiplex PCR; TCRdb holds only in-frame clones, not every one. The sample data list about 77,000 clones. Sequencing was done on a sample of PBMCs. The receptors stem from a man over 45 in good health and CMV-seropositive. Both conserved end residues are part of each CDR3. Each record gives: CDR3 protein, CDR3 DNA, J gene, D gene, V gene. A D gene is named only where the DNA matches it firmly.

CASSPSGSSYEQYF	TGCGCCAGCAGCCCCTCGGGGAGCTCCTACGAGCAGTACTTC	TRBJ2-7	NA	TRBV4-1
CASSSRDDTQYF	TGTGCCAGCAGTTCCAGGGATGATACGCAGTATTTT	TRBJ2-3	NA	TRBV27
CASSEEGTGTF	TGTGCCAGCAGTGAAGAGGGGACTGGGACCTTC	TRBJ1-2	NA	TRBV6-1
CASSFWGASLREQYF	TGTGCCAGCAGCTTTTGGGGAGCAAGCCTACGGGAGCAGTACTTC	TRBJ2-7	NA	TRBV13
CASSTTGYGPQHF	TGTGCCAGCAGTACAACAGGGTATGGGCCCCAGCATTTT	TRBJ1-5	NA	TRBV6-6
CASSVGHPSSDNEQFF	TGCGCCAGCAGCGTGGGACACCCGAGCTCCGACAATGAGCAGTTCTTC	TRBJ2-1	NA	TRBV5-1
CASSFSRPGANVLTF	TGTGCCAGCAGTTTTTCCAGGCCCGGGGCCAACGTCCTGACTTTC	TRBJ2-6	NA	TRBV27
CASSVDGQNTEAFF	TGTGCCAGCAGCGTAGACGGTCAGAACACTGAAGCTTTCTTT	TRBJ1-1	NA	TRBV9
CASSLTDKNTEAFF	TGTGCCAGCAGCTTGACAGATAAGAACACTGAAGCTTTCTTT	TRBJ1-1	NA	TRBV4-2
CAWSDRGQGAGGYTF	TGTGCCTGGAGTGACCGGGGACAGGGGGCTGGTGGCTACACCTTC	TRBJ1-2	TRBD1	TRBV30
CASSEFRDRSSPLHF	TGTGCCAGCAGTGAATTCCGGGACAGAAGTTCACCCCTCCACTTT	TRBJ1-6	TRBD1	TRBV6-4
CASSPQAYSGNTIYF	TGCGCCAGCAGCCCACAGGCTTACTCTGGAAACACCATATATTTT	TRBJ1-3	NA	TRBV5-1
CASSQDSGWGAGELFF	TGTGCCAGCAGCCAAGATTCAGGCTGGGGAGCCGGGGAGCTGTTTTTT	TRBJ2-2	NA	TRBV4-2
CASSRDLDYGYTF	TGCGCCAGCAGCCGAGATTTGGACTATGGCTACACCTTC	TRBJ1-2	NA	TRBV5-1
CASRRGTGENNEQFF	TGTGCCAGCAGAAGAGGGACAGGGGAAAACAATGAGCAGTTCTTC	TRBJ2-1	TRBD1	TRBV5-4
CATRTGLNTGELFF	TGTGCCACCCGGACAGGACTCAACACCGGGGAGCTGTTTTTT	TRBJ2-2	TRBD1	TRBV6-6
CASSPMGGYGYTF	TGTGCCAGCAGTCCCATGGGAGGGTACGGCTACACCTTC	TRBJ1-2	NA	TRBV7-9
CASSGHAGDTQYF	TGTGCCAGCAGTGGGCACGCAGGAGATACGCAGTATTTT	TRBJ2-3	NA	TRBV6-4
CATSRDSRSYNEQFF	TGTGCCACCAGCAGAGATTCGCGCTCCTACAATGAGCAGTTCTTC	TRBJ2-1	NA	TRBV15
CASSLFGRDEAFF	TGTGCCAGCAGTTTATTCGGCAGGGATGAAGCTTTCTTT	TRBJ1-1	NA	TRBV28
CASIGTGGTEAFF	TGTGCCAGTATCGGGACAGGGGGCACTGAAGCTTTCTTT	TRBJ1-1	TRBD1	TRBV27
CASIRTGLGATEAFF	TGCGCCAGCATCCGGACAGGGCTCGGGGCAACTGAAGCTTTCTTT	TRBJ1-1	TRBD1	TRBV6-1